The rows below give T cell receptor beta chains drawn from one sample of a study of T cells in Graves' hyperthyroidism and ophthalmopathy. A single record per CDR3 protein comes from TCRdb applying MiXCR to the multiplex PCR reads. The repertoire consists of a few hundred thousand distinct CDR3 sequences, with under 25% occurring once and the leading ten covering approximately 26%. Material: blood. These receptors all stem from a young man with Graves' hyperthyroidism. Each CDR3 is given with its conserved first and last residue. Clone size, where shown, is once, few, many, or a class for clones that have expanded.

J gene: TRBJ1-1; V gene: TRBV6-1; clone size: many; CDR3 protein: CASSELDTEAFF
J gene: TRBJ2-2; V gene: TRBV19; clone size: many; CDR3 protein: CASSLTGMYAGELFF
J gene: TRBJ2-2; V gene: TRBV28; clone size: many; CDR3 protein: CASGHTGELFF
J gene: TRBJ2-7; V gene: TRBV3-1; clone size: few; CDR3 protein: CASSRRSPQGLSYEQYF
J gene: TRBJ2-7; V gene: TRBV28; clone size: many; CDR3 protein: CASSLRGFSYYEQYF
J gene: TRBJ2-1; V gene: TRBV5-1; clone size: .; CDR3 protein: CASGLRTVGDNEQFF
J gene: TRBJ2-7; V gene: TRBV6-5; clone size: few; CDR3 protein: CASSYRGNHYEQYF
J gene: TRBJ1-5; V gene: TRBV20-1; clone size: many; CDR3 protein: CSAGGGGNQPQHF
J gene: TRBJ1-1; V gene: TRBV30; clone size: .; CDR3 protein: CAWSPPKTEAFF
J gene: TRBJ1-1; V gene: TRBV7-9; clone size: many; CDR3 protein: CASSLEFSEAFF
J gene: TRBJ1-5; V gene: TRBV20-1; clone size: few; CDR3 protein: CSAHTGERGNQPQHF
J gene: TRBJ1-1; V gene: TRBV19; clone size: .; CDR3 protein: CASRWDRVDGNTEAFF
J gene: TRBJ1-1; V gene: TRBV19; clone size: many; CDR3 protein: CASSMDAAGEAFF
J gene: TRBJ2-3; V gene: TRBV27; clone size: few; CDR3 protein: CASSSSADTQYF
J gene: TRBJ1-5; V gene: TRBV6-1; clone size: many; CDR3 protein: CASSSGGGYQPQHF
J gene: TRBJ2-7; V gene: TRBV20-1; clone size: many; CDR3 protein: CSAKAASSTYEQYF
J gene: TRBJ1-2; V gene: TRBV12-3/TRBV12-4; clone size: many; CDR3 protein: CASTPRGTFGYTF
J gene: TRBJ1-1; V gene: TRBV10-3; clone size: many; CDR3 protein: CAARKDRVVGEAFF
J gene: TRBJ2-7; V gene: TRBV28; clone size: .; CDR3 protein: CASSEFTGVATYEQYF
J gene: TRBJ2-3; V gene: TRBV12-3/TRBV12-4; clone size: few; CDR3 protein: CASSLRGESTDTQYF
J gene: TRBJ1-5; V gene: TRBV6-1; clone size: many; CDR3 protein: CASSPLGTVQPQHF
J gene: TRBJ1-1; V gene: TRBV30; clone size: many; CDR3 protein: CAGPNFSDTEAFF
J gene: TRBJ1-5; V gene: TRBV6-1; clone size: many; CDR3 protein: CALKDQPQHF
J gene: TRBJ1-1; V gene: TRBV6-1; clone size: .; CDR3 protein: CASSPTKFPGRAEAFF
J gene: TRBJ1-5; V gene: TRBV6-1; clone size: many; CDR3 protein: CASSVGSQPQHF
J gene: TRBJ2-2; V gene: TRBV2; clone size: .; CDR3 protein: CASSLDRVDTGELFF
J gene: TRBJ1-5; V gene: TRBV12-3/TRBV12-4; clone size: many; CDR3 protein: CASSFKGARPGQPQHF
J gene: TRBJ2-3; V gene: TRBV2; clone size: few; CDR3 protein: CASSEAPDTQYF
J gene: TRBJ1-2; V gene: TRBV7-9; clone size: many; CDR3 protein: CASSLLQAVSGYGYTF
J gene: TRBJ2-3; V gene: TRBV6-1; clone size: .; CDR3 protein: CASSPDPGGRGDTQYF
J gene: TRBJ1-1; V gene: TRBV28; clone size: few; CDR3 protein: CASSLTWQGNTEAFF
J gene: TRBJ1-5; V gene: TRBV28; clone size: many; CDR3 protein: CASSLLRHYSNQPQHF
J gene: TRBJ2-2; V gene: TRBV12-3/TRBV12-4; clone size: few; CDR3 protein: CASSQQGQLNTGELFF
J gene: TRBJ2-7; V gene: TRBV11-2; clone size: .; CDR3 protein: CASSLVGSGSGYEQYF
J gene: TRBJ1-1; V gene: TRBV6-4; clone size: many; CDR3 protein: CASREPTSGVNTEAFF
J gene: TRBJ1-5; V gene: TRBV19; clone size: many; CDR3 protein: CASSKDWGAGQPQHF
J gene: TRBJ2-5; V gene: TRBV25-1; clone size: .; CDR3 protein: CASSENPGGTSKTQYF